Listed here are 31 T cell receptor beta chains from one sample, sequenced in a study of Graves' ophthalmopathy and Graves' hyperthyroidism. The authors amplified TCR beta CDR3 regions from RNA transcripts. The authors performed first-round RT-PCR with HTBI primers and then a second-round multiplex PCR. TCRdb reprocessed the multiplex PCR reads with MiXCR, giving one entry per CDR3 protein. This sample yields 1 million to 1.3 million distinct CDR3 sequences, of which 35% to 40% are seen a single time; roughly 11% belongs to the top ten. Sequenced sample: peripheral blood or thyroid tissue (not recorded which). The receptors here all came from an adult man with Graves' hyperthyroidism.

This chain connects TRBV27 to TRBJ1-5; D gene ambiguous. The V gene's germline CDR1 is MNHEY and CDR2 SMNVEV (reference sequence). V was trimmed by 0 bases and J by 5 bases, leaving 8 bases between them. This CDR3 region has 14 residues. CDR3 in DNA: TGTGCCAGCAGTTTATCCTTGGAGGATCAGCCCCAGCATTTT. Its protein product is CASSLSLEDQPQHF.

This clonotype was seen a few times. CDR3: CASSYSFSGQGEGYTF. CDR3 DNA sequence: TGTGCCAGCAGTTACTCGTTCTCGGGACAGGGGGAAGGCTACACCTTC. This chain connects TRBV6-6 to TRBJ1-2, with 11 nucleotides matching TRBD1. CDR1 and CDR2 from the germline V gene are MNHNY and SVGAGI (reference sequence). The V segment lost 0 bases and the J segment 8 bases; nucleotides outside the gene matches: 8. The CDR3 contains 16 residues.

In nucleotides, the CDR3 is TGTGCCAGTACCACCGGACAGGGTGCTTCAGGTCAGCCCCAGCATTTT. This encodes CASTTGQGASGQPQHF. The V and J genes are TRBV19 and TRBJ1-5, with 8 bases identical to TRBD1. After removal of 7 bases from V and 6 bases from J, the junction contained 14 bases not matched to a gene. The CDR3 sequence is 16 residues long. CDR1 is LNHDA and CDR2 is SQIVND in the germline V gene (reference sequence).

This chain uses TRBV25-1 with TRBJ2-2, with 9 bases aligning to TRBD1. Germline V gene data show CDR1 as MGHDK and CDR2 as SYGVNS. J was trimmed by 1 base and V by 4 bases; bases with no gene match: 7. This CDR3 contains 17 residues. The CDR3: CASSGRQGDVNTGELFF. The CDR3 DNA reads TGTGCCAGCAGTGGGAGACAGGGGGACGTGAACACCGGGGAGCTGTTTTTT.

A note on this clonotype: A read error may explain this, as a much larger clone is one base away. This chain connects TRBV2 to TRBJ2-7; perhaps TRBD2 as D (6 bases). Germline V CDR1 and CDR2: SNHLY, FYNNEI. V was pared by 4 bases and J by 5 bases, with 12 bases between. The CDR3 has 13 amino acids. The DNA for the CDR3 is TGTGCCAGCAGTGGACTAGTAGGCGACGAGCAGTACTTC. Translating gives CASSGLVGDEQYF. The variable domain in full, completed from reference TRBV2 and TRBJ2-7, reads EPEVTQTPSHQVTQMGQEVILRCVPISNHLYFYWYRQILGQKVEFLVSFYNNEISEKSEIFDDQFSVERPDGSNFTLKIRSTKLEDSAMYFCASSGLVGDEQYFGPGTRLTVT.

About this clonotype: A read error may be the cause here, since a much bigger clone is one base away. The chain recombines TRBV5-1 with TRBJ1-4; D uncertain. V was trimmed by 6 bases and J by 5 bases, leaving 17 bases between them. This CDR3 has 15 residues. Germline-derived CDR1 and CDR2 are SGHRS and YFSETQ. In DNA, the CDR3 is TGCGCCAGCAAGGATGCTGGTAGGGAGAATGAAAAACTGTTTTTT. It translates to CASKDAGRENEKLFF.

The chain joins TRBV7-2 to TRBJ2-7; D gene ambiguous. CDR3 length: 13 amino acids. Trimming removed 1 base from V and 4 bases from J, with 8 bases in between. Germline V gene sequence: CDR1 SGHTA, CDR2 FQGNSA. The CDR3 DNA sequence: TGTGCCAGCAGCTTAGGCGGATATTACGAGCAGTACTTC. It yields the protein CASSLGGYYEQYF.

The table lists this clonotype with many counts. The chain links TRBV15 to TRBJ2-7; 7 bases match TRBD1. CDR1 and CDR2 from the germline V gene are LNHNV and YYDKDF (reference sequence). V trimming: 3 bases; J trimming: 1 base; junction bases outside the gene matches: 6. CDR3 size: 15 residues. This CDR3 is CATSSGQVRSYEQYF. In DNA, the CDR3 is TGTGCCACCAGCAGCGGACAGGTGCGGTCCTACGAGCAGTACTTC.

The chain combines TRBV15 with TRBJ2-2; possibly TRBD2 for D (5 bases). CDR1 and CDR2 from the germline V gene are LNHNV and YYDKDF (reference sequence). The CDR3 consists of 15 residues. V lost 0 bases, J lost 5 bases, and 10 bases lay in between. The DNA for the CDR3 is TGTGCCACCAGCAGAGATCGGGGTTATACCGGGGAGCTGTTTTTT. It is translated as CATSRDRGYTGELFF.

This clonotype was observed once. No conserved phenylalanine or tryptophan ends this CDR3, so it is likely a read error. This chain joins TRBV4-3 and TRBJ2-7; no clear D. Germline V gene lookup returns CDR1 LGHNA and CDR2 YSLEER. Trimming pared 0 bases from V and 0 bases from J, leaving 12 bases between. There are 16 residues in the CDR3. DNA of the CDR3: TGCGCCAGCAGCCAAGAGGTGGCACCGTTCTCCTACGAGCAGTACCTC. It yields the protein CASSQEVAPFSYEQYL.

This clonotype was picked up many times. This chain links TRBV15 with TRBJ2-5, with a weak D call TRBD1 (6 bases). V was shortened by 0 bases and J by 3 bases, with 11 bases between the two germline ends. The CDR3 covers 15 residues. Germline loops: CDR1 LNHNV, CDR2 YYDKDF (reference sequence). The CDR3 sequence: CATSRDLAGEETQYF. The CDR3 region has the DNA TGTGCCACCAGCAGAGATTTAGCAGGGGAAGAGACCCAGTACTTC.

This clonotype occurred once. A junction end diverges from the germline sequence, so it may reflect a read error. V usage is TRBV10-3 and J usage is TRBJ2-5; 13 nucleotides agree with TRBD2. Germline loops: CDR1 ENHRY, CDR2 SYGVKD. The CDR3 runs to 14 residues. CDR3: CASSWTSGRETQYF. The CDR3 DNA reads as TGTGCCAGCAGTTGGACTAGCGGGAGAGAGACCCAGTACTTC.

This chain joins TRBV11-2 and TRBJ1-2; 7 bases agree with TRBD1. Per germline, CDR1 SGHAT and CDR2 FQNNGV. The CDR3 has 13 amino acids. Trimming took 6 bases from V and 8 from J; bases not matched to a gene: 9. The CDR3 loop reads CASRPTGARGYTF. The CDR3 region has the DNA TGTGCCAGCAGACCAACAGGGGCAAGGGGCTACACCTTC.

This clonotype showed up many times. The chain has TRBV9 and TRBJ1-3; D unclear. V was cut by 0 bases and J by 0 bases, with 10 bases left in between. This CDR3 is built from 16 residues. Germline lookup yields CDR1 SGDLS and CDR2 YYNGEE. Written as DNA, the CDR3 is TGTGCCAGCAGCGTAGTGGCAGGTGACTCTGGAAACACCATATATTTT. The encoded protein is CASSVVAGDSGNTIYF.

The V call is TRBV20-1, the J call TRBJ1-5; D is possibly TRBD1 (6 bases). The germline V gene has CDR1 DFQATT and CDR2 SNEGSKA (reference sequence). The CDR3 length is 16 residues. The V end lost 6 bases, the J end lost 0 bases, and 18 bases lay between the germline ends. The CDR3 here is CSASIYRDYSNQPQHF. The CDR3 DNA reads TGCAGTGCCAGCATTTACAGGGATTATAGCAATCAGCCCCAGCATTTT.

V gene TRBV7-2 combines with J gene TRBJ1-5, with 10 nucleotides matching TRBD1. The length of the CDR3 is 16 residues. CDR1 and CDR2 (germline): SGHTA, FQGNSA. Unmatched junction bases numbered 10, after V lost 4 bases and J lost 7 bases. The CDR3 DNA sequence: TGTGCCAGCAGCTCACGATCCGGGACAGGGGACCAGCCCCAGCATTTT. Protein: CASSSRSGTGDQPQHF.

The rearrangement joins TRBV7-9 to TRBJ1-5; TRBD1 aligns across 7 bases. This CDR3 spans 15 amino acids. Trimming took 1 base from V and 3 from J; bases not matched to a gene: 3. The germline CDR1 and CDR2 sequences are SEHNR and FQNEAQ (reference sequence). Here the CDR3 reads CASSLDRGDNQPQHF. CDR3 coding DNA: TGTGCCAGCAGCTTAGACAGGGGAGACAATCAGCCCCAGCATTTT. Based on the CDR3 plus reference TRBV7-9 and TRBJ1-5, the full variable domain is DTGVSQNPRHKITKRGQNVTFRCDPISEHNRLYWYRQTLGQGPEFLTYFQNEAQLEKSRLLSDRFSAERPKGSFSTLEIQRTEQGDSAMYLCASSLDRGDNQPQHFGDGTRLSIL.

With respect to this clonotype: This clone may be a read error of a much larger clone one base away. The chain uses TRBV7-3 and TRBJ2-2, with TRBD2 matching over 11 bases. The CDR3 is made up of 16 amino acids. Germline-derived CDR1 and CDR2 are SGHTA and FQGTGA. The CDR3 DNA reads TGTGTCAGCAGCTTAAGGCTAGCGGGGGGCACCGGGGAGCTGTTTTTT. Protein sequence: CVSSLRLAGGTGELFF. Combining the CDR3 with reference TRBV7-3 and TRBJ2-2 gives the whole variable domain GAGVSQTPSNKVTEKGKYVELRCDPISGHTALYWYRQSLGQGPEFLIYFQGTGAADDSGLPNDRFFAVRPEGSVSTLKIQRTERGDSAVYLCVSSLRLAGGTGELFFGEGSRLTVL.

This chain links TRBV7-8 with TRBJ2-2, with D tentatively TRBD2 (7 bases). The CDR3 is 18 residues long. V shed 3 bases and J shed 0 bases, with 17 bases lying between them. The germline V gene has CDR1 SGHVS and CDR2 FQNEAQ. The CDR3 region is CASSLGWGGAANTGELFF. CDR3 bases: TGTGCCAGCAGCTTGGGATGGGGGGGCGCCGCGAACACCGGGGAGCTGTTTTTT.

This clonotype has at least ten counts. This chain connects TRBV5-1 to TRBJ2-2, with 8 bases aligning to TRBD1. The CDR3 runs to 15 residues. CDR1 is SGHRS, CDR2 YFSETQ, per germline. V trimming: 3 bases; J trimming: 7 bases; junction bases outside the gene matches: 8. The CDR3 nucleotides read TGCGCCAGCAGCTGGGCCCGACAGGGGAGCGGGGAGCTGTTTTTT. It codes for CASSWARQGSGELFF.

For this clonotype: A much more abundant neighbour one base away suggests this may be a read error. The rearrangement joins TRBV25-1 to TRBJ1-5; TRBD1 matches at 9 bases. Germline V gene lookup returns CDR1 MGHDK and CDR2 SYGVNS. The CDR3 contains 16 residues. Unmatched junction bases numbered 11, after V lost 5 bases and J lost 6 bases. The CDR3 sequence is CASSYTTGGFCQPQHF. The CDR3 DNA is TGTGCCAGCAGTTACACCACAGGGGGCTTTTGTCAGCCCCAGCATTTT.

The V and J genes are TRBV11-2 and TRBJ1-3; the match to TRBD1 covers 8 bases. CDR3 size: 16 residues. With V trimmed by 4 bases and J by 5 bases, 10 bases remained unmatched. CDR1 is SGHAT, CDR2 FQNNGV, per germline. For the CDR3, the DNA is TGTGCCAGCAGCTGGCTACAGGACAGGGTCCGAAACACCATATATTTT. It specifies CASSWLQDRVRNTIYF.

The V call is TRBV7-2, the J call TRBJ1-5; D gene ambiguous. The CDR3 is made up of 13 amino acids. From germline, CDR1 is SGHTA and CDR2 FQGNSA. V lost 5 bases, J lost 6 bases, and 11 bases lay in between. In nucleotides, the CDR3 is TGTGCCAGCAGCGCGGGATTGGTTCAGCCCCAGCATTTT. Translated: CASSAGLVQPQHF.

The rearrangement joins TRBV7-2 to TRBJ1-4; 7 bases agree with TRBD1. Germline V gene lookup returns CDR1 SGHTA and CDR2 FQGNSA. CDR3 length: 15 amino acids. V dropped 2 bases and J dropped 8; count of bases not matched to a gene: 8. CDR3 region: CASSLPGQAGEKLFF. DNA of the CDR3: TGTGCCAGCAGCTTACCCGGACAGGCCGGGGAAAAACTGTTTTTT.

The sample holds many counts of this clonotype. The V call is TRBV7-9, the J call TRBJ1-6; D is uncertain. Trimming removed 5 bases from V and 0 bases from J, with 8 bases in between. In germline, CDR1 is SEHNR, CDR2 FQNEAQ (reference sequence). This CDR3 has 15 amino acids. CDR3 bases: TGTGCCAGCAGCGAACAGAGCTCCTATAATTCACCCCTCCACTTT. Its protein product is CASSEQSSYNSPLHF.

Ten or more counts support this clonotype. For the CDR3, the DNA is TGTGCCAGCAGCTTAACGGGCAGGGGTGAATCACCCCTCCACTTT. Its protein is CASSLTGRGESPLHF. The rearrangement links TRBV7-3 to TRBJ1-6; D perhaps matches TRBD1 (6 bases). Germline V gene lookup returns CDR1 SGHTA and CDR2 FQGTGA. This CDR3 is built from 15 residues. Trimming took off 0 bases at V and 10 bases at J, with 13 bases between the two ends.

The rearrangement links TRBV2 to TRBJ1-4; 7 bases are a match to TRBD1. The CDR3 has 14 residues. V trimming: 7 bases; J trimming: 5 bases; junction bases outside the gene matches: 7. Germline lookup yields CDR1 SNHLY and CDR2 FYNNEI. The CDR3 region has the DNA TGTGCCAGCACCTTCGAGGGACAGAATGAAAAACTGTTTTTT. This sequence encodes CASTFEGQNEKLFF.

The V and J genes are TRBV24-1 and TRBJ1-2; D gene unclear. Trimming took off 4 bases at V and 4 bases at J, with 12 bases between the two ends. The CDR3 is made up of 14 amino acids. The germline V gene has CDR1 KGHDR and CDR2 SFDVKD. Written as DNA, the CDR3 is TGTGCCACCAGTGACACCGATCGGCCCTATGGCTACACCTTC. It is translated as CATSDTDRPYGYTF.

This clonotype was recorded a few times. The chain couples TRBV7-8 to TRBJ2-3; D is undetermined. Per germline, CDR1 SGHVS and CDR2 FQNEAQ. V was cut by 2 bases and J by 4 bases, with 10 bases left in between. There are 14 residues in the CDR3. CDR3 nucleotides: TGTGCCAGCAGCTTAACTCCCCTCGCAGATACGCAGTATTTT. Translated, it gives CASSLTPLADTQYF.

The chain has TRBV10-3 and TRBJ1-5; maybe TRBD1 (5 bases). Germline CDR1 and CDR2: ENHRY and SYGVKD. V was cut by 7 bases and J by 2 bases, with 18 bases left in between. This CDR3 is 16 amino acids long. The CDR3 sequence is CAITEDTLGGNQPQHF. The CDR3 coding sequence is TGTGCCATCACCGAGGACACCCTCGGCGGCAATCAGCCCCAGCATTTT.

This sequence joins TRBV29-1 and TRBJ1-2; no firm D call. The CDR3 is made up of 18 amino acids. Trimming left V 0 bases short and J 0 bases short, with 20 bases between. Looked up from germline, CDR1 is SQVTM and CDR2 is ANQGSEA. CDR3 sequence: CSVEDGRGEGLSNYGYTF. The CDR3 DNA follows: TGCAGCGTTGAAGACGGCCGGGGAGAGGGCCTCTCTAACTATGGCTACACCTTC. The full variable domain, in which reference TRBV29-1 and TRBJ1-2 provide the parts outside the CDR3, is SAVISQKPSRDICQRGTSLTIQCQVDSQVTMMFWYRQQPGQSLTLIATANQGSEATYESGFVIDKFPISRPNLTFSTLTVSNMSPEDSSIYLCSVEDGRGEGLSNYGYTFGSGTRLTVV.